These T cell receptor beta chains were read from a single sample in a study of follicular helper T cells after annual influenza vaccination. TCRdb keeps only in-frame clones here, not all; method: immunoSEQ multiplex PCR. The table includes 27,000 or so clones, more than 80% detected once. The sequencing used CXCR5+ CD38- circulating T follicular helper cells from blood, collected on the day of influenza vaccination. The receptors shown here come from an adult who received the influenza vaccine. Both conserved end residues are part of each CDR3. A D gene is named only where the DNA matches it firmly. The size of a clone is reported for some rows only, either as once, few or many, or as a class for expanded clones.

D	V	size	J	CDR3	DNA
TRBD2	TRBV11-2	few	TRBJ2-7	CASSPRHVAGVYEQYF	TGTGCCAGCAGCCCGCGTCACGTAGCGGGAGTATACGAGCAGTACTTC
-	TRBV5-1	-	TRBJ2-3	CASSLDLHQSDTQYF	TGCGCCAGCAGCTTGGATTTGCACCAGTCCGATACGCAGTATTTT
-	TRBV14	-	TRBJ1-3	CASSPRTTGNTIYF	TGTGCCAGCAGCCCACGGACAACTGGAAACACCATATATTTT
TRBD1	TRBV5-1	few	TRBJ2-5	CASSPGQQETQYF	TGCGCCAGCAGCCCGGGACAGCAAGAGACCCAGTACTTC
-	TRBV6-5	-	TRBJ1-6	CASSLMQGLGSPLHF	TGTGCCAGCAGTTTAATGCAGGGGTTGGGGTCACCCCTCCACTTT
-	TRBV2	-	TRBJ2-2	CASSLLPSTGELFF	TGTGCCAGCAGTCTTCTTCCTAGCACCGGGGAGCTGTTTTTT
-	TRBV20-1	once	TRBJ1-2	CSAPRDYGYTF	TGCAGTGCCCCGAGGGACTATGGCTACACCTTC
-	TRBV19	-	TRBJ1-1	CASTNRVALNTEAFF	TGTGCCAGTACCAACAGGGTAGCGTTGAACACTGAAGCTTTCTTT
-	TRBV6-5	-	TRBJ1-6	CASSTTWSNSPLHF	TGTGCCAGCAGTACCACTTGGTCTAATTCACCCCTCCACTTT
TRBD1	TRBV27	once	TRBJ1-5	CASSLDRGQGQPQHF	TGTGCCAGCAGTTTAGACAGGGGGCAGGGTCAGCCCCAGCATTTT
TRBD2	TRBV2	-	TRBJ2-5	CASSGASGGGIQYF	TGTGCCAGCAGTGGAGCCAGCGGGGGGGGGATCCAGTACTTC
-	TRBV21-1	-	TRBJ1-6	CASTPSPGGSYNSPLHF	TGTGCCAGCACCCCCTCACCAGGTGGGAGCTATAATTCACCCCTCCACTTT
TRBD2	TRBV27	-	TRBJ2-1	CASKGLAGGNEQFF	TGTGCCAGCAAAGGGCTAGCGGGAGGGAATGAGCAGTTCTTC
-	TRBV20-1	-	TRBJ1-2	CSARGTYGYTF	TGCAGTGCTAGAGGCACATATGGCTACACCTTC
-	TRBV7-9	-	TRBJ2-1	CASSLDLQVQFF	TGTGCCAGCAGCTTAGATTTACAGGTGCAGTTCTTC
-	TRBV19	-	TRBJ2-7	CASSIQGLPYEQYF	TGTGCCAGTAGTATTCAGGGGCTTCCCTACGAGCAGTACTTC
-	TRBV4-2	few	TRBJ2-2	CASSQGDGGQTGELFF	TGTGCCAGCAGCCAAGGTGACGGGGGGCAAACCGGGGAGCTGTTTTTT
TRBD2	TRBV19	once	TRBJ2-2	CASLRLADSTGELFF	TGTGCCAGTCTCCGACTAGCGGATTCCACCGGGGAGCTGTTTTTT
-	TRBV7-3	-	TRBJ1-1	CASSTFEGTEAFF	TGTGCCAGCAGCACTTTCGAGGGCACTGAAGCTTTCTTT
-	TRBV7-6	-	TRBJ2-7	CASKLTSTGRDEQYF	TGTGCCAGCAAGCTTACTTCTACAGGGAGAGACGAGCAGTACTTC
TRBD1	TRBV19	few	TRBJ1-1	CASSRQGYTEAFF	TGTGCCAGTAGCCGACAGGGCTACACTGAAGCTTTCTTT
-	TRBV19	-	TRBJ1-3	CASSIRSPGNTIYF	TGTGCCAGTAGTATTCGGTCTCCTGGAAACACCATATATTTT
-	TRBV7-9	-	TRBJ1-1	CASSQDGGLGGGREAFF	TGTGCCAGCAGCCAAGACGGGGGACTGGGGGGGGGTAGGGAAGCTTTCTTT
TRBD2	TRBV19	-	TRBJ2-2	CATTRGTTGTGELFF	TGTGCCACCACGAGAGGGACTACGGGGACCGGGGAGCTGTTTTTT
TRBD2	TRBV28	-	TRBJ2-7	CASSPSSTSGTRF	TGTGCCAGCAGCCCCTCCAGCACTAGCGGGACGCGCTTC
-	TRBV5-6	-	TRBJ2-3	CASSLDTTDTQYF	TGTGCCAGCAGCTTGGACACCACAGATACGCAGTATTTT
-	TRBV18	-	TRBJ1-2	CASSPMTGENGYTF	TGTGCCAGCTCACCCATGACAGGCGAAAATGGCTACACCTTC